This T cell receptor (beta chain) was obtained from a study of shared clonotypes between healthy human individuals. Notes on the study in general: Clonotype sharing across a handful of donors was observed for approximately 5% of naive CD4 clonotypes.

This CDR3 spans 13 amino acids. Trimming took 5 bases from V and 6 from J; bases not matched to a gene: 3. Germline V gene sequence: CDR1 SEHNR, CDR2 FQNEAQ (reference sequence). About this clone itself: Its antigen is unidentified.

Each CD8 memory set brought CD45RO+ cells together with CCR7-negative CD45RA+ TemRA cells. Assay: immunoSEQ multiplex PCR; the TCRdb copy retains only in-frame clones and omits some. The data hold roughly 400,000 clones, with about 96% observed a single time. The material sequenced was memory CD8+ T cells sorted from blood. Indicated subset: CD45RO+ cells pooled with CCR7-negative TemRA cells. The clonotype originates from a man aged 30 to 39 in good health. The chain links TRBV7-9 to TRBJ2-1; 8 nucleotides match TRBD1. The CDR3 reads CASSRGQGNEQFF. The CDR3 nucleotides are TGTGCCAGCAGCCGAGGACAGGGCAATGAGCAGTTCTTC.